This T cell receptor (beta chain) is drawn from a study of early T cells in non-severe SARS-CoV-2 infection. Study-wide background: Whole-blood bulk RNA, unsorted, was sequenced, and chains were unpaired.

TCRdb ran MiXCR on the 5' RACE reads and lists one entry per CDR3 protein. Altogether some 66,000 distinct CDR3 sequences are present, about 13% being singletons, with the ten largest covering about 7.7%. Trimming removed 10 bases at V and 9 bases at J, with 24 bases between. There are 15 residues in the CDR3. CDR1 and CDR2 from the germline V gene are LNHDA and SQIVND (reference sequence). This clonotype was obtained from an adult who was a healthcare worker with PCR-confirmed SARS-CoV-2 infection or an uninfected control (not recorded which). Sample: whole blood. The V and J genes are TRBV19 and TRBJ2-2, with D perhaps assigned TRBD1 or TRBD2 (5 bases each). This chain's CDR3 is CATTLRDGAYRELFF. CDR3 nucleotide sequence: TGTGCCACCACGTTGAGGGACGGCGCGTATAGGGAGCTGTTTTTT.